A single sample gave rise to the 2 T cell receptor beta chains below, sequenced in a study of neurological immune-mediated disorders. TCRdb redid the calling of the 5' RACE reads with MiXCR, one entry per CDR3 protein. The table includes about 44,000 distinct CDR3 sequences, 20% to 25% detected once. Indicated time point: technical triplicate 3. Material: PBMCs. The receptors derive from a man in his sixties with HTLV-1-associated myelopathy (HAM/TSP).

This clonotype showed up many times. The rearrangement joins TRBV5-1 to TRBJ1-5; tentative D call: TRBD1 (5 bases). V shed 4 bases and J shed 0 bases, with 11 bases lying between them. Germline assignment: CDR1 SGHRS and CDR2 YFSETQ. The CDR3 spans 15 residues. CDR3 in amino acids: CASSVGGDSNQPQHF. CDR3 DNA sequence: TGCGCCAGCAGCGTTGGGGGGGATAGCAATCAGCCCCAGCATTTT.

A remark on this clonotype: An end of the junction differs from the germline gene, which may be a read error. The chain has TRBV10-3 and TRBJ2-1; D possibly uses TRBD1 or TRBD2 (5 bases each). This CDR3 region has 16 residues. From germline, CDR1 is ENHRY and CDR2 SYGVKD. The CDR3 reads CTISVNTLGDYNEQFF. In DNA, the CDR3 is TGTACCATCAGTGTAAATACCCTGGGGGACTACAATGAGCAGTTCTTC.